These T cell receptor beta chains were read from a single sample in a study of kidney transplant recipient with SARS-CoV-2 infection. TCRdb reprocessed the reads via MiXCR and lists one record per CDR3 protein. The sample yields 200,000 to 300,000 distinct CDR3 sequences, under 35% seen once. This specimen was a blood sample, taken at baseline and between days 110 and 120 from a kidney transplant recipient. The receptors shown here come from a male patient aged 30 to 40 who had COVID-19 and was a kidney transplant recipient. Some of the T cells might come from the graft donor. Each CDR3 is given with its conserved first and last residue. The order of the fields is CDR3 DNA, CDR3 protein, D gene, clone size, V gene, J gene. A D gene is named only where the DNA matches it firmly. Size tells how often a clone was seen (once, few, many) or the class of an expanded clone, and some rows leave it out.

CDR3 DNA: TGTGCCAGCAGTTACCCGCCGGGACAGGGGATTAACTATGGCTACACCTTC; CDR3 protein: CASSYPPGQGINYGYTF; D gene: TRBD1; clone size: many; V gene: TRBV6-5; J gene: TRBJ1-2
CDR3 DNA: TGTGCCAGCAGTTACCAGGGGACGGACACCGGGGAGCTGTTTTTT; CDR3 protein: CASSYQGTDTGELFF; D gene: .; clone size: many; V gene: TRBV6-2/TRBV6-3; J gene: TRBJ2-2
CDR3 DNA: TGTGCCAGCAGTGCAAGTTTAGCTACAGTCATGCAAGATACGCAGTATTTT; CDR3 protein: CASSASLATVMQDTQYF; D gene: .; clone size: few; V gene: TRBV21-1; J gene: TRBJ2-3
CDR3 DNA: TGTGCCAGTAGTATCCGGAGCGGTTCAGATACGCAGTATTTT; CDR3 protein: CASSIRSGSDTQYF; D gene: .; clone size: .; V gene: TRBV19; J gene: TRBJ2-3
CDR3 DNA: TGTGCCAGCAGCGCTAGCGCCTGGGAGACCCAGTACTTC; CDR3 protein: CASSASAWETQYF; D gene: .; clone size: .; V gene: TRBV9; J gene: TRBJ2-5
CDR3 DNA: TGTGCCAGCAGTGATCAGAGTGTAGCTAATGAAAAACTGTTTTTT; CDR3 protein: CASSDQSVANEKLFF; D gene: .; clone size: many; V gene: TRBV6-5; J gene: TRBJ1-4
CDR3 DNA: TGTGCCAGCAGGGGGTGGAGCAGTTACTACAATGAGCAGTTCTTC; CDR3 protein: CASRGWSSYYNEQFF; D gene: .; clone size: many; V gene: TRBV28; J gene: TRBJ2-1
CDR3 DNA: TGTGCCAGCAGCTATGACGGTCACGAGGGAAAGACCTATGGCTACACCTTC; CDR3 protein: CASSYDGHEGKTYGYTF; D gene: .; clone size: many; V gene: TRBV7-1; J gene: TRBJ1-2
CDR3 DNA: TGTGCCAGCAGTGAGACTAGCTCCTACAATGAGCAGTTCTTC; CDR3 protein: CASSETSSYNEQFF; D gene: .; clone size: many; V gene: TRBV6-4; J gene: TRBJ2-1
CDR3 DNA: TGTGCCAGCAGCATGAAACACGATCTCGGAAAGACCTATGGCTACACCTTC; CDR3 protein: CASSMKHDLGKTYGYTF; D gene: .; clone size: many; V gene: TRBV11-3; J gene: TRBJ1-2
CDR3 DNA: TGCAGTGCTAGAGATAGGCTCCAGGGGGACTACTATGGCTACACCTTC; CDR3 protein: CSARDRLQGDYYGYTF; D gene: TRBD1; clone size: many; V gene: TRBV20-1; J gene: TRBJ1-2
CDR3 DNA: TGTGCCGCCGGCGGGGGGCTAGCGGAGAAGTACGAGCAGTACTTC; CDR3 protein: CAAGGGLAEKYEQYF; D gene: TRBD2; clone size: many; V gene: TRBV28; J gene: TRBJ2-7
CDR3 DNA: TGCAGTGCGAGTACAACAGGAGGCAATTCACCCCTCCACTTT; CDR3 protein: CSASTTGGNSPLHF; D gene: .; clone size: many; V gene: TRBV20-1; J gene: TRBJ1-6
CDR3 DNA: TGTGCCAGCAGGCCGTCAGGGACTGGAAACACCATATATTTT; CDR3 protein: CASRPSGTGNTIYF; D gene: .; clone size: many; V gene: TRBV6-6; J gene: TRBJ1-3
CDR3 DNA: TGTGCCAGCGCTCCGGGGGGCTACGAGCAGTACTTC; CDR3 protein: CASAPGGYEQYF; D gene: TRBD2; clone size: many; V gene: TRBV6-6; J gene: TRBJ2-7
CDR3 DNA: TGTGCCAGCAGCGGGCTGAGTCCCATTTCTTTCTCTGAGACCCAGTACTTC; CDR3 protein: CASSGLSPISFSETQYF; D gene: .; clone size: many; V gene: TRBV3-1; J gene: TRBJ2-5
CDR3 DNA: TGTGCCTGGAGGCCTACTAGCGGGAGGGCAAGTGAGCAGTTCTTC; CDR3 protein: CAWRPTSGRASEQFF; D gene: TRBD2; clone size: .; V gene: TRBV30; J gene: TRBJ2-1
CDR3 DNA: TGTGCCAGTAGTATAGCAGGAGAGAGCACTGAAGCTTTCTTT; CDR3 protein: CASSIAGESTEAFF; D gene: .; clone size: many; V gene: TRBV19; J gene: TRBJ1-1